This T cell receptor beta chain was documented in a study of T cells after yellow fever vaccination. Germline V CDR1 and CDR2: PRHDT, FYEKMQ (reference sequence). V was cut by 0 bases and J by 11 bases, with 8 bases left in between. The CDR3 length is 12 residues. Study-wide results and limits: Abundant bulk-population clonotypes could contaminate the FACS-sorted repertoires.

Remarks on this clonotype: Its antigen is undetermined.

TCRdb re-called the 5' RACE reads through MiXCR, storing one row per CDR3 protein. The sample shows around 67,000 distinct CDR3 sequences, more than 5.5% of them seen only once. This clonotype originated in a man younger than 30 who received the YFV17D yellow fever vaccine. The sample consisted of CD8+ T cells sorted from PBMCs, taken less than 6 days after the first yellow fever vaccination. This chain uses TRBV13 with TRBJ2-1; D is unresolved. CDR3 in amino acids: CASSLGPGKQFF. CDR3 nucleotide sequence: TGTGCCAGCAGCTTAGGCCCCGGCAAGCAGTTCTTC.